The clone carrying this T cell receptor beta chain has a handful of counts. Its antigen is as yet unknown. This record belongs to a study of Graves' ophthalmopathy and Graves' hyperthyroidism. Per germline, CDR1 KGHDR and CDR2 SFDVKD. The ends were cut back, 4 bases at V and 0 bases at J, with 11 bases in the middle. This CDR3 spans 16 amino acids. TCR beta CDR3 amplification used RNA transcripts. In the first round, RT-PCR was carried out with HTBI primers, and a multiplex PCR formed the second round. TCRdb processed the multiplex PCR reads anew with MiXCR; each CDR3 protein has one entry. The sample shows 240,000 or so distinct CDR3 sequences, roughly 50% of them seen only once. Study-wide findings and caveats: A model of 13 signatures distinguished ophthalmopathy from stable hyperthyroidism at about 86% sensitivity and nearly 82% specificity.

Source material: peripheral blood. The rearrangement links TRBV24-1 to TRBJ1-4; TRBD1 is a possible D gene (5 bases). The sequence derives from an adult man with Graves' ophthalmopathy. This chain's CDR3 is CATSDSRQSTNEKLFF. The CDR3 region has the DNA TGTGCCACCAGTGACTCCAGACAGTCAACTAATGAAAAACTGTTTTTT.